This entry is about one T cell receptor beta chain. What it binds is unknown. This record comes from a study of T cell repertoires in cytomegalovirus infection. Across the whole study: Matching HLA type and CMV infection were both indicated by public TCR beta signatures.

MiXCR, run by TCRdb on the reads, gives a single entry per CDR3 protein. The profile covers under 150,000 distinct CDR3 sequences, with more than 20% appearing a single time and roughly 35% taken by the ten largest. Germline V gene data show CDR1 as DFQATT and CDR2 as SNEGSKA (reference sequence). The CDR3 is 13 residues long. V lost 6 bases and J lost 2, with 13 bases in between. Whole-study findings and limits: Ex vivo responses were dominated by HLA-C-restricted CMV-specific TCR beta clonotypes.

Sequencing input: PBMCs, sequenced either directly or after in vitro stimulation (not recorded which). The chain carries TRBV20-1 and TRBJ2-5; D is undetermined. This TCR came from a human donor in good health (CMV status not recorded). Some clones in this sample may be carry-over from other donors' samples. The CDR3: CSAPAGVQETQYF. In nucleotides, the CDR3 is TGCAGTGCCCCAGCCGGCGTACAAGAGACCCAGTACTTC.